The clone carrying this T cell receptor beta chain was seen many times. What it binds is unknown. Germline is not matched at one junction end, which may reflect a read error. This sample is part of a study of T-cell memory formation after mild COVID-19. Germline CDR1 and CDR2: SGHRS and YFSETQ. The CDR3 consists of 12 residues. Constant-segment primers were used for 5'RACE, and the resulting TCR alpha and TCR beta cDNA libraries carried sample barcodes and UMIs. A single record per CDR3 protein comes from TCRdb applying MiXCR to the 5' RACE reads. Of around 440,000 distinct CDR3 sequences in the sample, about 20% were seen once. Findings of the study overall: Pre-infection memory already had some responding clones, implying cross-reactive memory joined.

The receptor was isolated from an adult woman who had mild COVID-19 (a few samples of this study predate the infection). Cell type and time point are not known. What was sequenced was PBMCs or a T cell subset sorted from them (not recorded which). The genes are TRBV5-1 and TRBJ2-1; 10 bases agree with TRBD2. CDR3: CASSFSGGEQFF. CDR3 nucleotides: TGTGCCAGCAGTTTTAGCGGGGGGGAGCAGTTCTTC.